Below are 7 T cell receptor beta chains sequenced from a single sample in a study of T cell responses to AZD1222 COVID-19 vaccine. The protocol was immunoSEQ multiplex PCR, while the TCRdb copy is restricted to in-frame clones and leaves out a portion. The sample lists around 97,000 clones; about 87% were seen once. Sequencing used peripheral blood, obtained on day 0 of AZD1222 vaccination. The receptors shown here come from an adult in good health.

This rearrangement joins TRBV6-5 to TRBJ1-1; possibly TRBD1 for D (6 bases). The V gene lost 2 bases and the J gene lost 6 bases, with 13 bases spanning the gap. The CDR3 covers 14 residues. Germline lookup yields CDR1 MNHEY and CDR2 SVGAGI. The CDR3 spells CASSYRQDGAEAFF. CDR3 nucleotide sequence: TGTGCCAGCAGTTACAGACAGGATGGTGCTGAAGCTTTCTTT.

This chain uses TRBV6-2 or TRBV6-3 with TRBJ2-7, with TRBD2 identical over 10 bases. This CDR3 region has 13 residues. Germline CDR1 MNHEY, CDR2 SVGEGT. The CDR3 DNA follows: TGTGCCAGCAGTTACACCGGACTAGCGGACCCTACGGTC. Translated: CASSYTGLADPTV.

This chain joins TRBV7-2 and TRBJ2-1; D remains ambiguous. V was trimmed by 5 bases and J by 1 base, leaving 6 bases between them. The CDR3 is 13 amino acids. Germline values: CDR1 SGHTA, CDR2 FQGNSA. The CDR3 DNA reads TGTGCCAGCAGCCTCTCGTCCTACAATGAGCAGTTCTTC. Encoded protein: CASSLSSYNEQFF. The full variable domain, completed using reference TRBV7-2 and TRBJ2-1, is GAGVSQSPSNKVTEKGKDVELRCDPISGHTALYWYRQSLGQGLEFLIYFQGNSAPDKSGLPSDRFSAERTGGSVSTLTIQRTQQEDSAVYLCASSLSSYNEQFFGPGTRLTVL.

In this sample, this clone turned up a few times. The chain couples TRBV18 to TRBJ1-6; 7 bases are a match to TRBD1. CDR3 size: 14 residues. The V and J ends lost 4 bases and 9 bases, in that order; junction bases with no gene match: 6. Per germline, CDR1 KGHSH and CDR2 LQKENI. For the CDR3, the DNA is TGTGCCAGCTCACGTGACAGGGTTGGTTCACCCCTCCACTTT. It yields the protein CASSRDRVGSPLHF.

V usage is TRBV19 and J usage is TRBJ1-2, with D unclear. The ends were cut back, 4 bases at V and 8 bases at J, with 14 bases in the middle. The germline V gene encodes CDR1 LNHDA and CDR2 SQIVND (reference sequence). The CDR3 runs to 13 residues. The CDR3 DNA is TGTGCCAGTAGTACCCGGGTGGCGGAGGGCTACACCTTC. This translates into CASSTRVAEGYTF.

This clone was observed a single time. The gene calls are TRBV7-6 and TRBJ2-1; 11 positions match TRBD2. The CDR3 sequence is 16 residues long. Per the germline V gene, CDR1 is SGHVS and CDR2 is FNYEAQ. After removal of 5 bases from V and 4 bases from J, the junction contained 7 bases not matched to a gene. CDR3 DNA sequence: TGTGCCAGCAGCCGCTCTACTAGCGGGGGTTACAATGAGCAGTTCTTC. This sequence encodes CASSRSTSGGYNEQFF. Variable domain in full (rest from reference TRBV7-6 and TRBJ2-1): GAGVSQSPRYKVTKRGQDVALRCDPISGHVSLYWYRQALGQGPEFLTYFNYEAQQDKSGLPNDRFSAERPEGSISTLTIQRTEQRDSAMYRCASSRSTSGGYNEQFFGPGTRLTVL.

V is TRBV2 and J is TRBJ1-6; D may be TRBD1 (5 bases). CDR3 length: 11 residues. CDR1 and CDR2 from the germline V gene are SNHLY and FYNNEI. V lost 7 bases and J 7 bases, leaving 5 bases between the germline ends. The DNA for the CDR3 is TGTGCCAGCAAGGGGAATTCACCCCTCCACTTT. Translating it yields CASKGNSPLHF.